This T cell receptor beta chain was identified during a study of cytomegalovirus exposure and HLA in healthy donors. The PCR made use of 60 Vbeta and 13 Jbeta primers. Assay: immunoSEQ multiplex PCR; the TCRdb copy retains only in-frame clones and omits some. The sample records fewer than 200,000 clones, 80% being singletons. Germline lookup yields CDR1 MNHEY and CDR2 SMNVEV (reference sequence). J gave up 5 bases and V 5 bases, and 9 bases lay outside the gene matches. The CDR3 runs to 15 residues. The rearrangement uses TRBV27 and TRBJ2-7, with 10 bases matching TRBD2. The clonotype was recovered from a man under 40 in good health and CMV-seronegative. The sequenced sample was PBMCs. CDR3 region: CASSPSGRVVHEQYF. DNA of the CDR3: TGTGCCAGCAGTCCCAGCGGGAGGGTCGTTCACGAGCAGTACTTC.